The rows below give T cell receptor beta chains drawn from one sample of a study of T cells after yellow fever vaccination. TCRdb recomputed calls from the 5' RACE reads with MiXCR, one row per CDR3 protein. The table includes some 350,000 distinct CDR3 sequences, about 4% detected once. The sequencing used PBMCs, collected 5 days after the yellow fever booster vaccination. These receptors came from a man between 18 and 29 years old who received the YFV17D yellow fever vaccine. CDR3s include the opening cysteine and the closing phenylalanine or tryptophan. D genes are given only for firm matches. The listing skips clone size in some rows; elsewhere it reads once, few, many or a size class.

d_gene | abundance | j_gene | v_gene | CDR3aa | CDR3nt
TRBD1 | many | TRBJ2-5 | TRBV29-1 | CSVEGDRGHF | TGCAGCGTTGAAGGGGACAGGGGCCATTTC
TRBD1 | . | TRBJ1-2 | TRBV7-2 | CASSLWTGDYGYTF | TGTGCCAGCAGCTTATGGACAGGGGACTATGGCTACACCTTC
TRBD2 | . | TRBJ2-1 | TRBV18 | CASSPVSGANEQFF | TGTGCCAGCTCCCCCGTTAGCGGGGCTAATGAGCAGTTCTTC
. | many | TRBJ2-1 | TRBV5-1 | CASSLGGDTYNEQFF | TGCGCCAGCAGCTTGGGAGGGGACACCTACAATGAGCAGTTCTTC
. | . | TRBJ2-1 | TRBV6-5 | CASWVGPGFSYNEQFF | TGTGCCAGCTGGGTCGGGCCGGGTTTCTCCTACAATGAGCAGTTCTTC
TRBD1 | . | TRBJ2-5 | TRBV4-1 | CASRRTGSKETQYF | TGCGCCAGCAGGAGGACAGGGAGTAAGGAGACCCAGTACTTC
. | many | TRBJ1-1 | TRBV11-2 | CASSFKGRVEAFF | TGTGCCAGCAGCTTCAAGGGGCGGGTTGAAGCTTTCTTT
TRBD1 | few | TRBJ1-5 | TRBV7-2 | CASSPFVAGGSQPQHF | TGTGCCAGCAGCCCTTTTGTGGCAGGGGGCAGTCAGCCCCAGCATTTT
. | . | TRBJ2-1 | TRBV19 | CASSRGPNEQFF | TGTGCCAGTAGCCGGGGGCCAAATGAGCAGTTCTTC
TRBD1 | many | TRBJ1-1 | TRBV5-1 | CASSWTGGNTEAFF | TGCGCCAGCAGCTGGACAGGGGGAAACACTGAAGCTTTCTTT
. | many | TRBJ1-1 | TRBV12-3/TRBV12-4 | CASSYVGSEAFF | TGTGCCAGCAGTTACGTAGGGAGTGAAGCTTTCTTT
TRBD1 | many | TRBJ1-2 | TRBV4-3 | CASSHADRDRRYGYTF | TGCGCCAGCAGCCATGCAGACCGGGACAGGAGATATGGCTACACCTTC
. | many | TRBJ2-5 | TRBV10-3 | CAISGFGRAGETQYF | TGTGCCATCAGTGGCTTCGGCAGGGCGGGAGAGACCCAGTACTTC
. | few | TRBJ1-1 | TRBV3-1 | CASSQAGPFEAFF | TGTGCCAGCAGCCAAGCTGGACCCTTCGAAGCTTTCTTT
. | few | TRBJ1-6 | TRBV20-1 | CSAPTYLNPNSPLHF | TGCAGTGCTCCTACCTACCTAAACCCTAATTCACCCCTCCACTTT
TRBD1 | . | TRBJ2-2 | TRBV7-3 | CASSLGDRATGELFF | TGTGCCAGCAGCTTAGGGGACAGGGCCACCGGGGAGCTGTTTTTT
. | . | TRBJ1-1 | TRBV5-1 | CASSLDNDVSAFF | TGCGCCAGCAGCTTGGACAATGACGTATCAGCTTTCTTT
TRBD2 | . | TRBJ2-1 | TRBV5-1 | CASSPPPLRGGFNEQFF | TGCGCCAGCAGCCCCCCCCCTTTGCGGGGGGGCTTCAATGAGCAGTTCTTC
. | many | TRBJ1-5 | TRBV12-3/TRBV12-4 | CASSLGGQNFQPQHF | TGTGCCAGCAGTTTAGGGGGACAAAATTTCCAGCCCCAGCATTTT
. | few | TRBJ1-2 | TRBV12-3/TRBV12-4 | CASSIAGIGYGYTF | TGTGCCAGCAGTATTGCAGGGATCGGCTATGGCTACACCTTC
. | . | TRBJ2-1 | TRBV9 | CASGGADLTYNEQFF | TGTGCCAGCGGGGGAGCCGATCTTACCTACAATGAGCAGTTCTTC
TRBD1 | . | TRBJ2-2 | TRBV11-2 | CASSLPGQGAGELFF | TGTGCCAGCAGCCTTCCGGGACAGGGCGCCGGGGAGCTGTTTTTT